This TCR beta chain was obtained from a study of blood T cell repertoires in COVID-19. Study summary: Sites across the United States, Italy and Spain contributed samples from acute and convalescent COVID-19. PBMCs, B-cell-depleted T cells, or T cells provided the cDNA or gDNA that made up the material.

The CDR3 spans 14 residues. The V gene's germline CDR1 is SGHVS and CDR2 FQNEAQ. Trimming cost V 4 bases and J 6 bases; bases outside gene matches: 5. Source study methods: Estimation of nucleated cell counts was performed using reference gene primer amplification. Some clones are missing from TCRdb's copy, which holds only in-frame ones; the method was immunoSEQ multiplex PCR. V, J and clone size were drawn from that table, and D and trimming were deduced from the DNA. The sample has approximately 140,000 clones, 80% to 90% seen once. The rearrangement links TRBV7-8 to TRBJ1-5; TRBD1 matches at 8 bases. The sequence derives from a man between 60 and 75 years old with active or convalescent COVID-19. What was sequenced was peripheral blood. This CDR3 is CASSSSDRAQPQHF. CDR3 nucleotide sequence: TGTGCCAGCAGCTCCTCGGACAGGGCTCAGCCCCAGCATTTT. Full variable domain (rest looked up from reference TRBV7-8 and TRBJ1-5): GAGVSQSPRYKVAKRGQDVALRCDPISGHVSLFWYQQALGQGPEFLTYFQNEAQLDKSGLPSDRFFAERPEGSVSTLKIQRTQQEDSAVYLCASSSSDRAQPQHFGDGTRLSIL.